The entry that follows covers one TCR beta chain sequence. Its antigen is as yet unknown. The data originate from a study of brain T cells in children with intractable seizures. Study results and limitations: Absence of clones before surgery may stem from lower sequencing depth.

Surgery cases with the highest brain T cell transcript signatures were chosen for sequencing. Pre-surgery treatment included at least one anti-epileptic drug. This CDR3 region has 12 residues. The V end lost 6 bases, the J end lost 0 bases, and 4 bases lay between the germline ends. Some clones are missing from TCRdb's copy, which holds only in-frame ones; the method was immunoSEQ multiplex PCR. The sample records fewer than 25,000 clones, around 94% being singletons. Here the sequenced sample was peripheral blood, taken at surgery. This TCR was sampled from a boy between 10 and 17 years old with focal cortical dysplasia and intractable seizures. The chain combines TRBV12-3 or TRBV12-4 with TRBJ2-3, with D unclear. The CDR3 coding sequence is TGTGCCAGCAGCACTAGCACAGATACGCAGTATTTT. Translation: CASSTSTDTQYF.